Below are 2 T cell receptor beta chains sequenced from a single sample in a study of technical replicates of blood from several donors. Only in-frame clones appear in the TCRdb table, and some are missing; sequencing was by immunoSEQ multiplex PCR. Of approximately 81,000 clones listed, nearly 97% were seen once; the top ten hold under 0.4%. Source material: T cells isolated from PBMCs. The receptors come from a human donor in good health.

The chain employs TRBV9 and TRBJ1-1; TRBD1 is a possible D gene (5 bases). The CDR3 is 13 amino acids. The V and J ends lost 0 bases and 3 bases respectively, with 6 bases between them. Germline values: CDR1 SGDLS, CDR2 YYNGEE. The CDR3 here is CASSVAGDTEAFF. Here the CDR3 DNA reads TGTGCCAGCAGCGTAGCGGGGGACACTGAAGCTTTCTTT.

This clone was seen just once. The chain joins TRBV27 to TRBJ1-5, with unresolved D. The CDR3 is 13 amino acids. The germline CDR1 and CDR2 sequences are MNHEY and SMNVEV (reference sequence). Between the trimmed V and J ends, which lost 5 bases and 7 bases, there was a span of 12 bases. CDR3 sequence reads: CASSALGSQPQHF. The CDR3 DNA follows: TGTGCCAGCAGTGCGCTGGGGAGCCAGCCCCAGCATTTT.